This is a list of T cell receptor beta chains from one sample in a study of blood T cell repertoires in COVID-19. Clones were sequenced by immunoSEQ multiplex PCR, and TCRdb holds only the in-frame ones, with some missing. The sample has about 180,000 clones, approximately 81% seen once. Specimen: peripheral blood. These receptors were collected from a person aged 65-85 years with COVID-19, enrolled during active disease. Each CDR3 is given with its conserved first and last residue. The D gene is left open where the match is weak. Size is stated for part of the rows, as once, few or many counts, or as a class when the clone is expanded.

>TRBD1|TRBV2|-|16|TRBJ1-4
CASRAGQGATNEKLFF
TGTGCCAGCAGAGCGGGACAGGGCGCAACTAATGAAAAACTGTTTTTT
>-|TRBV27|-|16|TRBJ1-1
CASSPKPQGLLSEAFF
TGTGCCAGCAGTCCTAAACCCCAGGGTTTGCTTTCTGAAGCTTTCTTT
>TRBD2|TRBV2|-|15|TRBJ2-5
CASSLTSGMAETQYF
TGTGCCAGCAGTCTTACTAGCGGGATGGCGGAGACCCAGTACTTC
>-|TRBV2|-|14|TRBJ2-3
CASRLTESTDTQYF
TGTGCCAGCAGATTGACTGAGAGCACAGATACGCAGTATTTT
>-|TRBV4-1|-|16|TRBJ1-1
CASSQPRGGMNTEAFF
TGCGCCAGCAGCCAACCCAGGGGCGGCATGAACACTGAAGCTTTCTTT
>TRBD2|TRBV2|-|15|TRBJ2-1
CASSKLAGANNEQFF
TGTGCCAGCAGTAAACTAGCGGGAGCGAACAATGAGCAGTTCTTC
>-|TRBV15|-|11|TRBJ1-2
CATRDEDGYTF
TGTGCCACTCGGGATGAGGATGGCTACACCTTC
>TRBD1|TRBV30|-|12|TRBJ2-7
CAWSARQGKQYF
TGTGCCTGGAGTGCGAGACAGGGAAAACAGTACTTC
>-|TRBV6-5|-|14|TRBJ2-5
CASSSGRGRETQYF
TGTGCCAGCAGTTCGGGACGGGGGAGAGAGACCCAGTACTTC
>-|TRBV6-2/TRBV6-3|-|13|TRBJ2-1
CASSYSIYNEQFF
TGTGCCAGCAGTTACTCTATTTACAATGAGCAGTTCTTC
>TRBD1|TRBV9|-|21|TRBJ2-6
CASSHPKGGGTGGSGANVLTF
TGTGCCAGCAGCCACCCAAAGGGAGGTGGGACAGGGGGCTCTGGGGCCAACGTCCTGACTTTC
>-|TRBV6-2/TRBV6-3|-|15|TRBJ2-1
CASSYYLGGLNEQFF
TGTGCCAGCAGTTACTACTTGGGGGGTTTGAATGAGCAGTTCTTC
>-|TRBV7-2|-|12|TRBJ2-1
CASSLEREYQFF
TGTGCCAGCAGCTTAGAACGGGAGTATCAGTTCTTC
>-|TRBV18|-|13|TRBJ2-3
CASSPGDIHTQYF
TGTGCCAGCTCACCGGGGGACATCCATACGCAGTATTTT
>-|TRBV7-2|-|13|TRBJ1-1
CASIPDSNTEAFF
TGTGCCAGCATCCCAGACAGTAACACTGAAGCTTTCTTT
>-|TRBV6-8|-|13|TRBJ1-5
CASSDYLSQPQHF
TGTGCCAGCAGCGACTACTTGAGTCAGCCCCAGCATTTT
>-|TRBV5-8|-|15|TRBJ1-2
CASSLDPGLGHGYTF
TGTGCCAGCAGCTTGGACCCGGGACTCGGGCATGGCTACACCTTC
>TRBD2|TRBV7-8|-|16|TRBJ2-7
CASSVTGGGTAYEQYF
TGTGCCAGCAGCGTAACGGGGGGAGGGACCGCCTACGAGCAGTACTTC
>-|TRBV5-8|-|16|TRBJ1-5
CASSLWGGGGNQPQHF
TGTGCCAGCAGCTTGTGGGGGGGCGGAGGAAATCAGCCCCAGCATTTT
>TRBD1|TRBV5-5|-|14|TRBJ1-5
CASSLRQGIQPQHF
TGTGCCAGCAGCTTGCGACAGGGGATTCAGCCCCAGCATTTT
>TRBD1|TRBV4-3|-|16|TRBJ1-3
CASSQDRGQAGNTIYF
TGCGCCAGCAGCCAAGACAGGGGACAGGCAGGAAACACCATATATTTT
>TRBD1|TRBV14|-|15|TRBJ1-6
CASSQEHRGVSPLHF
TGTGCCAGCAGCCAGGAACACAGGGGGGTTTCACCCCTCCACTTT
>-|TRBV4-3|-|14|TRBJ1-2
CASTADRSNYGYTF
TGCGCCAGCACAGCCGACAGAAGTAACTATGGCTACACCTTC
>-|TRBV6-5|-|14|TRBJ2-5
CASSYAQYQETQYF
TGTGCCAGCAGTTATGCACAGTACCAAGAGACCCAGTACTTC
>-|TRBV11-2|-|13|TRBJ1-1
CASSLFGGSEAFF
TGTGCCAGCAGCTTATTCGGGGGTTCTGAAGCTTTCTTT
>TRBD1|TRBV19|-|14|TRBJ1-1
CASSITGVNTEAFF
TGTGCCAGTAGTATCACAGGGGTGAACACTGAAGCTTTCTTT
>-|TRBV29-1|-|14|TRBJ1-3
CSVEITGPGNTIYF
TGCAGCGTTGAAATTACAGGCCCTGGAAACACCATATATTTT
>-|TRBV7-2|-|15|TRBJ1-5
CASSPPGPSNQPQHF
TGTGCCAGCAGCCCCCCAGGGCCGAGCAATCAGCCCCAGCATTTT
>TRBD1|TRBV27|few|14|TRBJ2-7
CASKPDRGPSEQYF
TGTGCCAGCAAACCGGACAGGGGGCCAAGTGAGCAGTACTTC
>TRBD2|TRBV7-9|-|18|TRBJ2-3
CASSSRMARGGSADTQYF
TGTGCCAGCAGCTCCCGTATGGCACGGGGCGGGAGTGCAGATACGCAGTATTTT
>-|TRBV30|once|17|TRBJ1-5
CAWSGDMTQLGNQPQHF
TGTGCCTGGAGCGGGGACATGACACAACTAGGCAATCAGCCCCAGCATTTT
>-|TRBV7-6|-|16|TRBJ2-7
CASSLVSPPLPYEQYF
TGTGCCAGCAGCTTAGTTAGTCCTCCCCTCCCCTACGAGCAGTACTTC
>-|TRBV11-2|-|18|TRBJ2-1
CASSWGGYRTGFSNEQFF
TGTGCCAGCAGCTGGGGGGGGTATAGGACAGGGTTTTCCAATGAGCAGTTCTTC
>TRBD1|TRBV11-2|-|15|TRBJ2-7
CASSDRTGGSYEQYF
TGTGCCAGCAGCGATCGGACAGGGGGGTCCTACGAGCAGTACTTC
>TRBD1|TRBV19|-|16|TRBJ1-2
CASAPNRGSPPYGYTF
TGTGCCAGTGCCCCCAACAGGGGGTCCCCCCCATATGGCTACACCTTC
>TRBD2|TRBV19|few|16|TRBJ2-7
CASSRQTSGSGYEQYF
TGTGCCAGTAGCCGACAGACTAGCGGGAGCGGCTACGAGCAGTACTTC
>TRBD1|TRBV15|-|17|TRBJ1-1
CATSREAWTGMNTEAFF
TGTGCCACCAGCAGAGAGGCCTGGACAGGGATGAACACTGAAGCTTTCTTT
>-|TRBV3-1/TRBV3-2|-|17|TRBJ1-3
CASSPPTEPGSGNTIYF
TGTGCCAGCAGCCCCCCGACCGAACCAGGTTCTGGAAACACCATATATTTT
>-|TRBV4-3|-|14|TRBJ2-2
CASSQEGGTGELFF
TGCGCCAGCAGCCAAGAGGGGGGTACCGGGGAGCTGTTTTTT
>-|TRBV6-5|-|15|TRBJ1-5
CASKQGYLSNQPQHF
TGTGCCAGCAAACAGGGTTACCTTTCGAATCAGCCCCAGCATTTT
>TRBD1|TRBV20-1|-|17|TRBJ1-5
CSASNRGRRGSNQPQHF
TGCAGTGCTAGTAACAGGGGTCGGCGGGGAAGCAATCAGCCCCAGCATTTT
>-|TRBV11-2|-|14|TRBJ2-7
CASSLGAGSYEQYF
TGTGCCAGCAGCTTAGGAGCAGGATCCTACGAGCAGTACTTC
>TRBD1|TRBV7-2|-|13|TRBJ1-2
CASRPTGGIGYTF
TGTGCCAGCAGACCCACAGGGGGCATAGGCTACACCTTC
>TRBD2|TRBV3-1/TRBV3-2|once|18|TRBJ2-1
CASNEGSLAGGIDNEQFF
TGTGCCAGCAACGAAGGGTCCCTAGCGGGGGGAATAGACAATGAGCAGTTCTTC
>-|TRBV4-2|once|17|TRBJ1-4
CASSQERGGSATEKLFF
TGTGCCAGCAGCCAAGAAAGAGGAGGGTCTGCCACCGAAAAACTGTTTTTT
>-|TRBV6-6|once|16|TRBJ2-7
CASNNLGGATSYEQYF
TGTGCCAGCAACAACCTGGGGGGGGCGACTTCCTACGAGCAGTACTTC
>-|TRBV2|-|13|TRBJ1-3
CASNGRAGNTIYF
TGTGCCAGCAACGGGAGAGCTGGAAACACCATATATTTT
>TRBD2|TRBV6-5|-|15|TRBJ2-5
CASSRGTSGEETQYF
TGTGCCAGCAGCCGAGGGACTAGCGGGGAAGAGACCCAGTACTTC
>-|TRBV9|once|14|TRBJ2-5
CASSALGTQETQYF
TGTGCCAGCAGCGCCCTGGGGACTCAAGAGACCCAGTACTTC
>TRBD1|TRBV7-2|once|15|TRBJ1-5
CASSLGQGDNQPQHF
TGTGCCAGCAGCTTAGGACAGGGGGACAATCAGCCCCAGCATTTT
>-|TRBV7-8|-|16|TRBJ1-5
CASSLVGTTKYQPQHF
TGTGCCAGCAGCTTAGTGGGCACGACGAAGTATCAGCCCCAGCATTTT
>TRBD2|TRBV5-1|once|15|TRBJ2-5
CASSLITGGQETQYF
TGCGCCAGCAGCTTGATTACGGGAGGACAAGAGACCCAGTACTTC
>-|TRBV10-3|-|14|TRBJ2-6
CATSSGYGANVLTF
TGTGCCACCTCGTCAGGGTACGGGGCCAACGTCCTGACTTTC
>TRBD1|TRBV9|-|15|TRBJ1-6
CASSATGSPYSPLHF
TGTGCCAGCAGCGCGACAGGGTCACCCTATTCACCCCTCCACTTT
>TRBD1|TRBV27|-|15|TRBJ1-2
CASSSTTGGGYGYTF
TGTGCCAGCAGTTCCACGACAGGGGGCGGGTATGGCTACACCTTC